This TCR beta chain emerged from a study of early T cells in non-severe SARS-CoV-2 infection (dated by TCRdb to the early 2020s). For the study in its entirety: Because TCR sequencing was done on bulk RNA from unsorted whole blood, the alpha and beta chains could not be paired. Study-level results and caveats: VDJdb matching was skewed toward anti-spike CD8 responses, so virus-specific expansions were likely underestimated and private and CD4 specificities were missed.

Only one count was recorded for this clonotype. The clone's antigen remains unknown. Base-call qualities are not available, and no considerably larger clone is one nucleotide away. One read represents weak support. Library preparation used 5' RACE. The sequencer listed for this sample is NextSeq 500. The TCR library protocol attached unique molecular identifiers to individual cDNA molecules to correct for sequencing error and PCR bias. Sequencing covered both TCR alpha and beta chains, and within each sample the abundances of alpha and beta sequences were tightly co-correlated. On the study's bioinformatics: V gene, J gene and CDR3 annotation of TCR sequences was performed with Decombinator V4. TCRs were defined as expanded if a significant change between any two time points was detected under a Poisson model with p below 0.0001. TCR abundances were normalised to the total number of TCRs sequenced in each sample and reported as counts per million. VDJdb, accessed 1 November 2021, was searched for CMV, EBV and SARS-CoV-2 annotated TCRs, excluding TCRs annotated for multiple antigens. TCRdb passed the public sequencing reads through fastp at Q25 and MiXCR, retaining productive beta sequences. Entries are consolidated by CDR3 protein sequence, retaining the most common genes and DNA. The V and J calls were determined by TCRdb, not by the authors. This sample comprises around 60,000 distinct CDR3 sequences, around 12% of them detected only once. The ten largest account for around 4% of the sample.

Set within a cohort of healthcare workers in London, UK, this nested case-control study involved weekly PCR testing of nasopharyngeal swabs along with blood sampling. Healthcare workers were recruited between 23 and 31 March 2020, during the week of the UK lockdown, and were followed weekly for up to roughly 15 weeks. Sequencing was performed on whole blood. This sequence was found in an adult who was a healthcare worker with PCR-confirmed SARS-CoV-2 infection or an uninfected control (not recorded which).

The DNA reads as follows: TGCAGCGTTGTAGGGACAGGGGGCTACAATGAGCAGTTCTTC. Its protein reads: CSVVGTGGYNEQFF. This chain is built from TRBV29-1 and TRBJ2-1; TRBD1 agrees with 11 junctional bases. Unmatched junction bases come to 2, with V trimmed by 4 bases and J by 3 bases. The germline V gene specifies SQVTM as CDR1 and ANQGSEA as CDR2. The CDR3 goes from the cysteine to the phenylalanine over 14 residues. Kept here is only the CDR3 DNA, which spans 42 bases and is read in frame from base 1.